The clone carrying this T cell receptor (beta chain) was counted ten times or more. A read error may produce the germline difference seen at one junction end. TCRdb analysed the 5' RACE reads with MiXCR anew, one entry per CDR3 protein. The profile shows over 55,000 distinct CDR3 sequences, approximately 16% of them singletons. This sample was included in a study of HIV-infected patients and healthy controls. The CDR3 extends over 13 amino acids. CDR1 is SGHRS and CDR2 is YFSETQ in the germline V gene. The origin of this receptor is a human donor in good health. Material for sequencing was CD4+ T cells from blood. The chain is built from TRBV5-1 and TRBJ1-1, with 8 positions matching TRBD1. CDR3 sequence (DNA): TGCGCCAGCAGCGCGGACAGGGAAACCCTTGCTATCTTT. Translating gives CASSADRETLAIF.